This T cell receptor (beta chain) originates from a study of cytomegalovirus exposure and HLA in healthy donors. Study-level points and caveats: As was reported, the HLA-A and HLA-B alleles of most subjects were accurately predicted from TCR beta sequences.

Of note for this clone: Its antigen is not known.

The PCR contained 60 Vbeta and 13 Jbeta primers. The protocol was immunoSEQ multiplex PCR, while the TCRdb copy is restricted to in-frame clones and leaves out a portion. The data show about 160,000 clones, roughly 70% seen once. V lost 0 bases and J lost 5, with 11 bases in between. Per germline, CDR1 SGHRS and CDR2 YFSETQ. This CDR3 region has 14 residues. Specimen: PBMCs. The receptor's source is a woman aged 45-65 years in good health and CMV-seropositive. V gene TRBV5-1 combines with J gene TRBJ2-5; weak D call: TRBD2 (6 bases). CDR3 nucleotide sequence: TGCGCCAGCAGCTTGGAAATAGGGAGGGAGACCCAGTACTTC. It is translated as CASSLEIGRETQYF. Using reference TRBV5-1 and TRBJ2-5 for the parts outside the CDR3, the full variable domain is KAGVTQTPRYLIKTRGQQVTLSCSPISGHRSVSWYQQTPGQGLQFLFEYFSETQRNKGNFPGRFSGRQFSNSRSEMNVSTLELGDSALYLCASSLEIGRETQYFGPGTRLLVL.